A single T cell receptor beta chain is shown here with its context. This sample was taken from a study of OX40 agonist ivuxolimab in advanced cancers. V lost 3 bases, J lost 4 bases, and 12 bases lay in between. The CDR3 extends over 14 amino acids. Per the germline V gene, CDR1 is MGHRA and CDR2 is YSYEKL. Autoimmune disease history or systemic immunosuppression excluded patients. Some clones are missing from TCRdb's copy, which holds only in-frame ones; the method was immunoSEQ multiplex PCR. The table records around 15,000 clones, 77% of them present only once. The chain uses TRBV4-1 and TRBJ2-5; D could derive from TRBD1 or TRBD2 (5 bases each). This sample comprised CD4+ or CD8+ T cells sorted from blood, obtained in a trial of the OX40 agonist ivuxolimab. The receptor comes from an adult with an advanced solid tumor such as melanoma, head and neck, liver or kidney cancer. CDR3 nucleotides: TGCGCCAGCAGCCAGGGTGAGAGGGGAGAGACCCAGTACTTC. Protein: CASSQGERGETQYF.